This T cell receptor beta chain was observed in a study of cytomegalovirus exposure and HLA in healthy donors (dated by TCRdb to 2016 to 2017). General notes on the study: According to an earlier analysis of several hundred of the donors, some 180 million T cells yielded roughly 110 million unique TCR beta sequences and approximately 300 Gb of sequence data. Across 398 genotyped donors of the cohort, an average of about 240,000 unique TCR beta nucleotide sequences per donor were sequenced, and roughly 20% of those sequences were non-productive. Approximately 310 gigabases of sequencing data and around 87 million unique TCR sequences were included in an early release covering around 650 HLA-typed donors. All discovery cohort repertoires had been generated on a single sequencing platform. Rather than drawing on any new phenotypic data, the later analysis identified candidate immune exposures from TCR beta sequences and the way those sequences occurred across donors. To study patterns of TCR occurrence, a later analysis re-analyzed previously published TCR beta repertoires from 500 to 850 donors and added high-resolution HLA genotyping. Genome-wide SNP genotypes for about 60% of the roughly 700 donors were used in a later genetic analysis, which treated that subset as a discovery cohort. Donor age, sex, ethnicity and CMV serostatus were compiled together with the repertoire data. Five DR-DQ haplotypes were treated as single units for association and clustering because of strong linkage in the cohort. To predict cytomegalovirus infection status, the study combined high-throughput TCR immunosequencing, statistical association of individual TCRs with disease status, and machine learning. The study was designed to test whether signatures of past pathogen exposure could be identified by cataloging public T cell receptors. In addition to the first cohort of approximately 670 subjects, a separate validation cohort of some 120 different subjects was used. Among the approximately 420 genotyped donors, approximately 82% belonged to the genetic ancestry cluster associated with self-reported Caucasian donors. HLA typing included class I and class II loci at four-digit resolution. The T cell repertoires of around 730 subjects were profiled by immunosequencing and related to cytomegalovirus serostatus. To decide whether each TCR beta V gene segment behaved as functional or pseudogenic, an earlier analysis of 587 of the donors relied on high-throughput TCR beta sequencing. Typing coverage differed by locus: A, B, C, DRB1 and DQB1 were typed in about 629-640 donors, DQA1 in 522, DPA1 in 606, and DPB1 in 472. Beyond this particular receptor, the publication reports: A later analysis associated 16,951 TCR beta sequences with specific HLA alleles at a false discovery rate of 0.05. According to a later analysis, TCR association rates differed among HLA loci, with DRB1 alleles showing the most associated TCRs and HLA-C alleles showing the fewest. Most CMV-associated TCR beta chains appeared to be HLA-restricted in a later analysis, and the HLA associations seemed to be driven largely by CMV exposure. While some public TCRs were present in many individuals, most TCR sequences turned up only very rarely across donors. The sequencing pipeline was judged likely to have produced a cluster of highly shared sequence variants as a technical artifact. In a later genetic analysis, a missense DCLRE1C variant was associated with V-gene and J-gene trimming of TCR beta chains, and the association was replicated in an independent cohort. According to the authors, the approach could potentially be generalized to other disease states and immunological phenotypes. Broadly in line with IMGT annotations, most TCR beta V segments showed up in productive rearrangements about 87% or about 30% of the time in an earlier analysis of 587 of the donors. A later analysis reported that several top co-occurrence clusters appeared linked to parvovirus B19, influenza, CMV and Epstein-Barr virus. Only TCR beta chains were sequenced in this cohort, and the absence of alpha or paired-chain data limited detectable features. The study gave a list of 150 to 200 TCR beta chains associated with cytomegalovirus. According to a later genetic analysis, donors in an Asian-associated ancestry cluster had fewer N-insertions in productive TCRs than the approximately 630-donor mean. Because the 87-base-pair reads could not distinguish some IMGT-functional V segments, including TRBV6-2 and TRBV6-3, those segments were excluded. The earlier analysis of a few hundred of the donors excluded about 16 rarely observed V segments, including chromosome 9 orphons, because counts were too low. For the cohort, immune exposure information was limited to CMV serostatus. A later analysis found that HLA-associated TCR beta chains were more clonally expanded and had lower generation probabilities than equally common non-associated chains. A further reported finding was that TCR beta sequences accurately predicted the HLA-A and HLA-B alleles for most subjects in the first cohort. Presence/absence analyses assumed roughly uniform sequencing depth across donors, an assumption that may not hold. The classifier was reported to diagnose cytomegalovirus status with high specificity and sensitivity in both the original and validation cohorts. A few of the identified cytomegalovirus-associated TCR beta chains were confirmed in vitro to be specific for cytomegalovirus antigens. When HLA alleles, especially DR and DQ, strongly co-occurred, TCR associations were difficult to assign to individual alleles. Correlated functional status among segregating V segments might reflect linkage disequilibrium, but an unknown experimental factor could not be ruled out. HLA typing was unavailable for some donors at each locus, so association tests used only the typed subset.

In total, roughly 670 healthy bone marrow donors made up the cohort. At the time of sampling, all cohort members were nominally healthy, though unrecorded immune exposures were likely present. The donor was CMV seronegative and belonged to the group of 352 seronegative cohort members. Each donor provided a peripheral blood sample, and peripheral blood mononuclear cells were used for TCR beta sequencing. Genomic DNA extraction from the blood cell samples was performed with the Qiagen DNeasy Blood Extraction Kit. CDR1 and CDR2 (SGDLS, YYNGEE) derive from the germline V gene. Germline trimming: 4 bases from V, 0 bases from J; junction bases outside gene matches: 14. The CDR3 measures 21 amino acids from cysteine to phenylalanine. The read is trimmed to its CDR3 DNA, 63 bases read in frame from base 1. Libraries were built with the immunoSEQ multiplex PCR assay. A mixture of 60 forward primers for TCR Vbeta segments and 13 reverse primers for TCR Jbeta segments was used in the multiplex PCR. The CDR3 region of rearranged TCR beta genes was amplified from genomic DNA by a multiplex PCR assay. The amplified TCR beta libraries were sequenced on the Illumina HiSeq System as 87-base-pair reads. The study's processing was this. A later analysis counted approximately 84 million unique TCR beta chains across the 700 or so repertoires, and some 11 million of these chains were shared by at least two donors. Raw reads were error-corrected and collapsed into unique sequences with a nearest-neighbor algorithm that merged closely related sequences to remove PCR and sequencing errors. CDR3 sequences were aligned to IMGT reference sequences to assign V, D and J gene segments. For a sequence to be retained, a match of at least six nucleotides to both a V gene segment and a J gene segment was required. A rearrangement counted as productive if the CDR3 had no stop codons and remained in frame with V and J, and every other rearrangement counted as non-productive. CDR3 was defined according to IMGT convention as the region running from the second conserved V-encoded cysteine to the conserved J-encoded phenylalanine. In an earlier analysis of roughly 580 of the donors, sequences lacking an unambiguous match to a single V gene segment were excluded. An earlier analysis of several hundred of the donors classified V segments as functional when productive rearrangements were above 56.7% and as segregating when the standard deviation between donors was above 5%. A statistical classification framework was built to diagnose cytomegalovirus status from the catalog of TCR beta chain sequences. V and J gene assignment, in a later analysis, came from comparing TCR nucleotide sequences with IMGT/GENE-DB human TR gene sequences. In a later analysis, CDR3 sequences and most-parsimonious VDJ recombination scenarios were assigned using the TCRdist pipeline. In a later analysis, every TCR beta chain was defined by the combination of its CDR3 amino acid sequence and its V-gene family, and reads without a unique V-gene family were dropped. As a way to deal with suspected cross-contamination and a sequencing artifact, a later analysis dropped approximately 570 nucleotide sequences that were highly shared and had low generation probability. A later analysis calculated a clonal expansion index for each public chain from normalized within-repertoire ranks of inferred template counts. In a later analysis, generation probabilities were computed with a VDJ recombination model fitted to out-of-frame rearrangements, and the resulting probabilities were checked against IGoR. In a later analysis, hypergeometric tests were used to score TCR-TCR, TCR-HLA and TCR-CMV co-occurrence, with a repertoire-size bias correction applied to TCR pairs. In a later analysis, false discovery rates were estimated by permuting HLA or CMV assignments 20 times. A later analysis grouped co-occurring TCRs with DBSCAN, adding TCRdist sequence similarity when clustering within HLA-allele-positive subsets. Repertoires with fewer than 30,000 or more than 120,000 public chains, plus five repertoires with anomalous nucleotide sharing, were excluded from co-occurrence clustering. TCRdb mirrors the immuneACCESS table, restricted to in-frame sequences. Some clones are absent from its copies; in checked studies, under half trace to an unresolved V gene, and the reason for the others is unknown. V, J and clone size reflect that table, while D and trimming were determined from the DNA. This sample is represented by 65,000 to 90,000 clones; roughly 70% of them were singletons. The top ten hold more than 2.5% of the sample.

Only one count was recorded for this clone. Its antigen is currently not known. Base qualities are not recorded, but no much larger clone differs from it by a single base. The V gene is TRBV9 and the J gene is TRBJ2-1; TRBD2 aligns with 15 central bases. The sample was PBMCs. This receptor was taken from a man aged 35 to 55 in good health and CMV-seronegative. The sequence in DNA is TGTGCCAGCAGCATCTCCGGGACTAGCGGGGGGCTCCCAAGCTCCTACAATGAGCAGTTCTTC. It translates as CASSISGTSGGLPSSYNEQFF.